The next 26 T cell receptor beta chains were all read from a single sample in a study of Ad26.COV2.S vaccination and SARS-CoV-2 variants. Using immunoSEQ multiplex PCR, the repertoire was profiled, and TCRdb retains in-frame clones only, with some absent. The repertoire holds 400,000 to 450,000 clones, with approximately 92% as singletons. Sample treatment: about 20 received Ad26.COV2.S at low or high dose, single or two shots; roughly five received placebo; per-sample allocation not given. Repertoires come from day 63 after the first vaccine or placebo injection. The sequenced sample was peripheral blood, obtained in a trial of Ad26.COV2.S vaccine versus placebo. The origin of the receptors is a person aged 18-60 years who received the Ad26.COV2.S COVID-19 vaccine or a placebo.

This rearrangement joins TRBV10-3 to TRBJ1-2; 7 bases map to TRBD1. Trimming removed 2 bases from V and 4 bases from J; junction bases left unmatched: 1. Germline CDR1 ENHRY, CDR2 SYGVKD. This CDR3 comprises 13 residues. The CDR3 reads CAISEQGVYGYTF. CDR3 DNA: TGTGCCATCAGTGAGCAGGGGGTCTATGGCTACACCTTC.

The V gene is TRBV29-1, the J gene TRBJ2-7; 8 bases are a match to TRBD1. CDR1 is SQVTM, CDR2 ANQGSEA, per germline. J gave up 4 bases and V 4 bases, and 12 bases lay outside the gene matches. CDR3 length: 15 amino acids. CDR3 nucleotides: TGCAGCGTTGCTGCCAGACAGGGGAACTTATACGAGCAGTACTTC. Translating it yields CSVAARQGNLYEQYF.

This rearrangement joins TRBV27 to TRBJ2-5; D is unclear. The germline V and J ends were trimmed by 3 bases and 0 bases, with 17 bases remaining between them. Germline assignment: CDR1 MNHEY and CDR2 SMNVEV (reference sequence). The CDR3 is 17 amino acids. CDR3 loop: CASSFLARQTNQETQYF. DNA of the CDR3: TGTGCCAGCAGTTTTTTGGCGCGCCAGACAAACCAAGAGACCCAGTACTTC.

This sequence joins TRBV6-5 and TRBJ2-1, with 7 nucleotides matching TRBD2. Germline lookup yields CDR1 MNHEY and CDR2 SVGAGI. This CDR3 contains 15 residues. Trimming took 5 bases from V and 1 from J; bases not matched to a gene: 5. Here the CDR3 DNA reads TGTGCCAGCAGTCCCGGGAGGACTTCCTACAATGAGCAGTTCTTC. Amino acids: CASSPGRTSYNEQFF.

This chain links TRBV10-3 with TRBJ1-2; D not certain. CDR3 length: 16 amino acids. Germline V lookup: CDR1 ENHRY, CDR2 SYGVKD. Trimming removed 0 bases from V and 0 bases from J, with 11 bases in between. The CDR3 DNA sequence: TGTGCCATCAGTGAGTCGCTTCTACAACCTAACTATGGCTACACCTTC. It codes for CAISESLLQPNYGYTF.

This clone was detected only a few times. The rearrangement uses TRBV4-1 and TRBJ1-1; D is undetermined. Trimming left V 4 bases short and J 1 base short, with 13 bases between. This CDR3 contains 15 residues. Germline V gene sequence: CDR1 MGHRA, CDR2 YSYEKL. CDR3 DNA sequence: TGCGCCAGCAGCCCCCGGGCGACCGCGAACACTGAAGCTTTCTTT. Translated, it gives CASSPRATANTEAFF.

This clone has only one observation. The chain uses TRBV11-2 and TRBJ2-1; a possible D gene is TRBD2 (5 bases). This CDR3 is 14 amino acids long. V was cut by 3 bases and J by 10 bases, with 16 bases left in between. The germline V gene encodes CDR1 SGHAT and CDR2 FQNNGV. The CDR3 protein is CASSLVSEVTEQFF. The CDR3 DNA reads TGTGCCAGCAGCTTGGTTAGCGAAGTAACGGAGCAGTTCTTC.

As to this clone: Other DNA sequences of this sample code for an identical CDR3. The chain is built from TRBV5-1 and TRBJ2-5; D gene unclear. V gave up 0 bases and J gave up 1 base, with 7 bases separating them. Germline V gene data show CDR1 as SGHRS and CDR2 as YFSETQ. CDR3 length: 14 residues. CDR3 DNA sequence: TGCGCCAGCAGCTTGGGGCAGCTCCAAGAGACCCAGTACTTC. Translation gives CASSLGQLQETQYF.

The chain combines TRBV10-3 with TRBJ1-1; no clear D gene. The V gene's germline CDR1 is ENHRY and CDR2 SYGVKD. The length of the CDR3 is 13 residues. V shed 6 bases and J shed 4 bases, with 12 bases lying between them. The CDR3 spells CAIRRVSGTEAFF. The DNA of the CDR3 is TGTGCCATCAGACGCGTATCGGGCACTGAAGCTTTCTTT.

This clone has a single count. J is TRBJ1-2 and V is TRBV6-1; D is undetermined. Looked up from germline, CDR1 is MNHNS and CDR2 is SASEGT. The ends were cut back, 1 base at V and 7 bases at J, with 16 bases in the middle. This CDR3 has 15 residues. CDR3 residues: CASSEGAFGKVGYTF. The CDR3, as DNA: TGTGCCAGCAGTGAAGGTGCATTTGGGAAGGTTGGCTACACCTTC.

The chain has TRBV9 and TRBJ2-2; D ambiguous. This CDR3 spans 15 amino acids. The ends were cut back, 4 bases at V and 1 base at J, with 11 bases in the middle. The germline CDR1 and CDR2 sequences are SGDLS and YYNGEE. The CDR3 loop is CASSPIPLNTGELFF. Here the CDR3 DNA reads TGTGCCAGCAGCCCCATCCCGTTGAACACCGGGGAGCTGTTTTTT.

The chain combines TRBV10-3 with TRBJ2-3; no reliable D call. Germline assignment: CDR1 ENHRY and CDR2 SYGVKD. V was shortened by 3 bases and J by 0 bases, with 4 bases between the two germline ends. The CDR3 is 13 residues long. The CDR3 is CAISDTSTDTQYF. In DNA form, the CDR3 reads TGTGCCATCAGTGATACTAGCACAGATACGCAGTATTTT.

The CDR3 nucleotides read TGTGCCTGGATCTACAGGGGAGGTGGGAACACTGAAGCTTTCTTT. Residues: CAWIYRGGGNTEAFF. This chain connects TRBV30 to TRBJ1-1, with 7 bases matching TRBD1. CDR3 size: 15 residues. Germline CDR1 is GTSNPN and CDR2 is SVGIG (reference sequence). After removal of 4 bases from V and 1 base from J, the junction contained 9 bases not matched to a gene.

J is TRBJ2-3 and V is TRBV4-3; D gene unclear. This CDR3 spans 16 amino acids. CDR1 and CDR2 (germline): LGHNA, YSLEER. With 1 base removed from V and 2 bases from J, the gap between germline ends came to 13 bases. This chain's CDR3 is CASSQVTASFTDTQYF. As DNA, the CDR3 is TGCGCCAGCAGCCAAGTAACGGCGAGCTTCACAGATACGCAGTATTTT.

CDR3 amino acids: CASRRDGVTSYEQYF. The CDR3, as DNA: TGTGCCAGCAGGCGGGACGGAGTGACCTCCTACGAGCAGTACTTC. The chain carries TRBV7-2 and TRBJ2-7; D may be TRBD2 (6 bases). In germline, CDR1 is SGHTA, CDR2 FQGNSA. V lost 6 bases and J lost 0, with 15 bases in between. The CDR3 runs to 15 residues.

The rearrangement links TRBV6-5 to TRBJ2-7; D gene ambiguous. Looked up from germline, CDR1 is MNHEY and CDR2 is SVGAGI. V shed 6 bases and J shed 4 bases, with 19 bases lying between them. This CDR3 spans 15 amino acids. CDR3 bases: TGTGCCAGCAGCCAAGGACCCCTCGTCTCTTACGAGCAGTACTTC. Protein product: CASSQGPLVSYEQYF.

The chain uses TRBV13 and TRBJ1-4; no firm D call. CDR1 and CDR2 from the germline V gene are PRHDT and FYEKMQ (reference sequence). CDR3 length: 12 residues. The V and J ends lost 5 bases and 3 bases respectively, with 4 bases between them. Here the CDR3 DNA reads TGTGCCAGCAGCGTAGCTAATGAAAAACTGTTTTTT. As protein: CASSVANEKLFF.

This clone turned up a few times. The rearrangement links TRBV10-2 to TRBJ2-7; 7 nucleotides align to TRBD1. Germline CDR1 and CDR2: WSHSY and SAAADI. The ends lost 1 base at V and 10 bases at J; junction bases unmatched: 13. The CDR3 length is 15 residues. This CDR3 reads CASSEFTGTDKVQYF. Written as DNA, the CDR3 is TGCGCCAGCAGTGAGTTTACCGGGACAGACAAGGTACAGTACTTC.

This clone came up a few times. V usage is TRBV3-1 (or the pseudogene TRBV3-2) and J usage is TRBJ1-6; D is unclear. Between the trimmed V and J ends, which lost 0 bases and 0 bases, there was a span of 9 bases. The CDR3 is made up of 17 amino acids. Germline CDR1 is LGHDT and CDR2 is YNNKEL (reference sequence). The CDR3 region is CASSQEGRSSYNSPLHF. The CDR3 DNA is TGTGCCAGCAGCCAAGAAGGGCGGAGCTCCTATAATTCACCCCTCCACTTT.

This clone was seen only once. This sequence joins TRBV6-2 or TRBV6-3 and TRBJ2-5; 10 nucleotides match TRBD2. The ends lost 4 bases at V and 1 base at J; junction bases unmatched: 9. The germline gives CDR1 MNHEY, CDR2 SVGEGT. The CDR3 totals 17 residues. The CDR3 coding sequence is TGTGCCAGCAGTTCCCTAGCGGGAGTGGAGTTCCAAGAGACCCAGTACTTC. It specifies CASSSLAGVEFQETQYF.

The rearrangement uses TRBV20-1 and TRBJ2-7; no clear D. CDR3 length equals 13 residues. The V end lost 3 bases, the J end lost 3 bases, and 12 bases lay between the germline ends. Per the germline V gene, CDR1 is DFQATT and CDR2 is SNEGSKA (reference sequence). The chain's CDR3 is CSASRDLNYEQYF. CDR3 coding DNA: TGCAGTGCTAGTCGCGATTTAAACTACGAGCAGTACTTC.

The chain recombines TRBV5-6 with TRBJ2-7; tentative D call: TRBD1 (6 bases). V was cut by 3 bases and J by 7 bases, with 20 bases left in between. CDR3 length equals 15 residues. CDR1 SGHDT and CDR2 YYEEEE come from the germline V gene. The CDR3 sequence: CASSSVGPTGWEQYF. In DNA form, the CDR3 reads TGTGCCAGCAGCTCAGTCGGCCCGACAGGATGGGAGCAGTACTTC.

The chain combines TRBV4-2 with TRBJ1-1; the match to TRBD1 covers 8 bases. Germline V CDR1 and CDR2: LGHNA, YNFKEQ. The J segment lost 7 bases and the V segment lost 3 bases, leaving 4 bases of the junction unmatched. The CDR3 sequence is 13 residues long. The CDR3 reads CASSHTTGDEAFF. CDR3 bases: TGTGCCAGCAGCCACACGACAGGGGATGAAGCTTTCTTT.

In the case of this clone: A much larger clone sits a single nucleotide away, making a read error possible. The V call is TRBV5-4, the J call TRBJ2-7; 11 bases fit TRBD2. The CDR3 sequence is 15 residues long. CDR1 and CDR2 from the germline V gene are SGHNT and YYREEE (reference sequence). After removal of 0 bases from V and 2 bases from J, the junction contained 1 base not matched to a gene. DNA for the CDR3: TGTGCCAGCAGCTTGGGACTAGCGGGACCCTACGAGCAGTACTTC. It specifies CASSLGLAGPYEQYF.

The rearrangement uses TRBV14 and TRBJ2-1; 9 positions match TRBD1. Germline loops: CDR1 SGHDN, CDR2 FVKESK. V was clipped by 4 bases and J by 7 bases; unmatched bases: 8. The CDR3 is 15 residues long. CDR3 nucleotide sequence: TGTGCCAGCAGCCCTCGGACAGGGGTCGGGAATGAGCAGTTCTTC. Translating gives CASSPRTGVGNEQFF. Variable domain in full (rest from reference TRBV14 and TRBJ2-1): EAGVTQFPSHSVIEKGQTVTLRCDPISGHDNLYWYRRVMGKEIKFLLHFVKESKQDESGMPNNRFLAERTGGTYSTLKVQPAELEDSGVYFCASSPRTGVGNEQFFGPGTRLTVL.

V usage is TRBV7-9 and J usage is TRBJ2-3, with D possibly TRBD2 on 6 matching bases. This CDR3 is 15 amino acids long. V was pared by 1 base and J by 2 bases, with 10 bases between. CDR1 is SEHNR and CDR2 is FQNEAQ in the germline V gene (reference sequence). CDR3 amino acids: CASSLDGSPTDTQYF. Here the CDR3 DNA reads TGTGCCAGCAGCTTAGACGGGAGCCCCACAGATACGCAGTATTTT.